This T cell receptor (beta chain) comes out of a study of beta chain features in type 1 diabetes. Study-wide results and limits: It was among patients, rather than healthy donors, that naive, central memory and Treg TCRB repertoires appeared more similar.

This clone was counted between two and nine times. Its antigen remains unknown. Donors underwent one heparinised blood draw, about 110 mL on average. Markers CD45RO/CCR7/CD25/CD127/CD95/CD27 served to sort CD4+ naive, central memory, regulatory and stem cell-like memory cells. The entirety of the isolated RNA underwent reverse transcription, so expressed TCRB transcripts were sequenced. Data came from immunoSEQ multiplex PCR; TCRdb stores just in-frame clones and leaves some out. The sample gives around 160,000 clones, around 50% of which show up once; 0.4% to 0.5% is in the top ten. This CDR3 comprises 15 residues. Germline CDR1 reads SEHNR; CDR2 reads FQNEAQ (reference sequence). Trimming took off 3 bases at V and 3 bases at J, with 12 bases between the two ends.

The chain combines TRBV7-9 with TRBJ1-3, with a possible D match to TRBD1 (6 bases). The sequence derives from a man aged 18 to 29 in good health. The sample consisted of Tregs from blood. The CDR3 loop is CASSFLGANGNTIYF. The CDR3 DNA reads as TGTGCCAGCAGCTTCCTGGGGGCTAATGGAAACACCATATATTTT.